The 29 T cell receptor beta chains given below trace back to one sample, sequenced in a study of blood T cell repertoires in COVID-19. TCRdb's table, derived via immunoSEQ multiplex PCR, lists solely in-frame clones and lacks some. The sample consists of 150,000 to 200,000 clones, 82% of them appearing once. The specimen was peripheral blood. All receptors derive from a woman of 80 years or more with active or convalescent COVID-19.

This clone was detected only a few times. The chain combines TRBV4-2 with TRBJ1-2, with D maybe TRBD1 (6 bases). In germline, CDR1 is LGHNA, CDR2 YNFKEQ. V was shortened by 0 bases and J by 3 bases, with 14 bases between the two germline ends. The CDR3 is made up of 16 amino acids. The CDR3 region has the DNA TGTGCCAGCAGCCAAGATAGGCAGGGGCTGCACTATGGCTACACCTTC. Its protein is CASSQDRQGLHYGYTF.

This chain uses TRBV18 with TRBJ2-1, with 7 nucleotides matching TRBD2. CDR3 size: 14 residues. CDR1 is KGHSH and CDR2 is LQKENI in the germline V gene. V shed 8 bases and J 4 bases; nucleotides not matched to a gene: 8. The CDR3 nucleotides are TGTGCCAGCAGAATCGCAGCGGGATACAATGAGCAGTTCTTC. This codes for CASRIAAGYNEQFF.

Remarks on this clone: The junction does not match germline at one end; this may be a read error. V usage is TRBV20-1 and J usage is TRBJ1-1; no definite D call. The CDR3 loop spans 11 amino acids. Germline loops: CDR1 DFQATT, CDR2 SNEGSKA (reference sequence). CDR3 region: CSAKVGAEAFF. The CDR3 DNA follows: TGCAGCGCTAAGGTGGGCGCTGAAGCTTTCTTT.

V is TRBV3-1 (or the pseudogene TRBV3-2) and J is TRBJ1-2; unclear D gene. Deletions cut 4 bases from V and 8 bases from J, with 14 bases between. The CDR3 is 13 residues long. CDR1 and CDR2 (germline): LGHDT, YNNKEL (reference sequence). The CDR3 is CASSPPGERGYTF. Here the CDR3 DNA reads TGTGCCAGCAGCCCGCCCGGGGAGCGGGGCTACACCTTC.

This sequence joins TRBV12-3 or TRBV12-4 and TRBJ2-1; 14 bases map to TRBD2. This CDR3 spans 13 amino acids. Trimming took 5 bases from V and 14 from J; bases not matched to a gene: 5. CDR3 amino acids: CASSRLAGGTKFF. CDR3 DNA sequence: TGTGCCAGCAGTAGACTAGCGGGAGGGACTAAGTTCTTC.

This chain links TRBV5-1 with TRBJ2-7; D possibly corresponds to TRBD1 (6 bases). The germline V gene encodes CDR1 SGHRS and CDR2 YFSETQ. V lost 3 bases and J 7 bases, leaving 20 bases between the germline ends. This CDR3 is 15 amino acids long. The CDR3 bases are TGCGCCAGCAGCTGGACAGCCGGGACGTCGGGAGAGCAGTACTTC. The encoded protein is CASSWTAGTSGEQYF.

The chain carries TRBV2 and TRBJ1-2, with 7 nucleotides matching TRBD1. Looked up from germline, CDR1 is SNHLY and CDR2 is FYNNEI. The trim removed 4 bases at V and 2 bases at J, leaving 4 bases unmatched. CDR3 length: 14 amino acids. As DNA, the CDR3 is TGTGCCAGCAGTGCGGACAGGCCCAACTATGGCTACACCTTC. The encoded protein is CASSADRPNYGYTF.

The V and J genes are TRBV9 and TRBJ1-1; D call uncertain. In germline, CDR1 is SGDLS, CDR2 YYNGEE. V lost 0 bases, J lost 4 bases, and 7 bases lay in between. CDR3 length: 13 amino acids. For the CDR3, the DNA is TGTGCCAGCAGCGTAGCTCGGGGCACTGAAGCTTTCTTT. Translated: CASSVARGTEAFF.

There are a few counts of this clone. The gene calls are TRBV28 and TRBJ2-2, with TRBD1 matching 7 bases. The length of the CDR3 is 14 residues. The junction had 6 bases not matched to a gene; V was cut back by 8 bases and J by 3 bases. The germline V gene has CDR1 MDHEN and CDR2 SYDVKM. DNA for the CDR3: TGTGCCAGCTACCGGGACAGTTACACCGGGGAGCTGTTTTTT. It codes for CASYRDSYTGELFF.

The gene calls are TRBV5-1 and TRBJ2-7; D unclear. The germline gives CDR1 SGHRS, CDR2 YFSETQ. The germline V and J ends were trimmed by 1 base and 2 bases, with 7 bases remaining between them. This CDR3 is 13 amino acids long. For the CDR3, the DNA is TGCGCCAGCAGCTTGCCGGCGGCCTACGAGCAGTACTTC. Residues: CASSLPAAYEQYF.

V and J are TRBV7-3 and TRBJ2-6; D gene unclear. From germline, CDR1 is SGHTA and CDR2 FQGTGA. There are 15 residues in the CDR3. V lost 8 bases to trimming and J lost 4 bases, with 15 bases between them. The CDR3 sequence is CASSPRQAGANVLTF. DNA of the CDR3: TGTGCCAGCTCCCCTAGGCAAGCAGGGGCCAACGTCCTGACTTTC. Variable domain in full (rest from reference TRBV7-3 and TRBJ2-6): GAGVSQTPSNKVTEKGKYVELRCDPISGHTALYWYRQSLGQGPEFLIYFQGTGAADDSGLPNDRFFAVRPEGSVSTLKIQRTERGDSAVYLCASSPRQAGANVLTFGAGSRLTVL.

V is TRBV7-2 and J is TRBJ1-1; 8 bases are a match to TRBD1. Germline-derived CDR1 and CDR2 are SGHTA and FQGNSA. The length of the CDR3 is 14 residues. Losses at the gene ends were 1 base for V and 5 bases for J; bases not matched to a gene: 3. The CDR3 bases are TGTGCCAGCAGCTTAGTCCAGGGGGCGACTGAAGCTTTCTTT. Its protein product is CASSLVQGATEAFF. The full variable domain, rest sourced from reference TRBV7-2 and TRBJ1-1, is GAGVSQSPSNKVTEKGKDVELRCDPISGHTALYWYRQSLGQGLEFLIYFQGNSAPDKSGLPSDRFSAERTGGSVSTLTIQRTQQEDSAVYLCASSLVQGATEAFFGQGTRLTVV.

This rearrangement joins TRBV6-5 to TRBJ1-2; D perhaps matches TRBD1 (5 bases). From germline, CDR1 is MNHEY and CDR2 SVGAGI. The V end was cut by 2 bases, the J end by 4 bases, with 11 bases between. There are 14 residues in the CDR3. The CDR3 DNA reads as TGTGCCAGCAGTTACCTTGACAGTAGCTATGGCTACACCTTC. Residues: CASSYLDSSYGYTF.

This rearrangement joins TRBV25-1 to TRBJ2-7, with 7 bases identical to TRBD1. CDR1 and CDR2 (germline): MGHDK, SYGVNS. The junction had 7 bases not matched to a gene; V was cut back by 6 bases and J by 5 bases. The length of the CDR3 is 13 residues. CDR3 sequence reads: CASRKTGSDEQYF. For the CDR3, the DNA is TGTGCCAGCAGAAAGACAGGGAGCGACGAGCAGTACTTC.

The chain uses TRBV7-3 and TRBJ1-1, with D perhaps matching TRBD1 (5 bases). The germline V and J ends were trimmed by 0 bases and 7 bases, with 12 bases remaining between them. The CDR3 contains 14 residues. Germline V gene sequence: CDR1 SGHTA, CDR2 FQGTGA. Here the CDR3 DNA reads TGTGCCAGCAGCTTAACCGGGTATAGGGGTGAAGCTTTCTTT. It codes for CASSLTGYRGEAFF.

The chain has TRBV5-1 and TRBJ1-5; D gene unclear. V lost 4 bases, J lost 0 bases, and 11 bases lay in between. Germline CDR1 and CDR2: SGHRS and YFSETQ. The CDR3 spans 15 residues. The CDR3: CASSPGDYSNQPQHF. In DNA form, the CDR3 reads TGCGCCAGCAGCCCGGGAGATTATAGCAATCAGCCCCAGCATTTT.

The sample holds one count of this clone. The genes are TRBV5-1 and TRBJ1-5, with D unresolved. The V gene's germline CDR1 is SGHRS and CDR2 YFSETQ. Trimming took 2 bases from V and 0 from J, leaving 3 bases between them. The CDR3 has 13 amino acids. The CDR3: CASSFNSNQPQHF. CDR3 bases: TGCGCCAGCAGCTTCAATAGCAATCAGCCCCAGCATTTT.

The chain uses TRBV12-3 or TRBV12-4 and TRBJ2-7; maybe TRBD2 (6 bases). The CDR3 spans 13 residues. V lost 5 bases, J lost 12 bases, and 20 bases lay in between. In DNA, the CDR3 is TGTGCCAGCAGTATCAATCGGGACTCCCCCCGGTACTTC. Encoded protein: CASSINRDSPRYF.

The chain uses TRBV11-2 and TRBJ1-3, with 8 nucleotides matching TRBD1. Per the germline V gene, CDR1 is SGHAT and CDR2 is FQNNGV. This CDR3 contains 15 residues. The V segment lost 3 bases and the J segment 0 bases; nucleotides outside the gene matches: 1. The CDR3 sequence: CASSLGQVSGNTIYF. Written as DNA, the CDR3 is TGTGCCAGCAGCTTGGGACAGGTCTCTGGAAACACCATATATTTT.

The chain combines TRBV2 with TRBJ2-1; 9 bases line up with TRBD2. With V trimmed by 2 bases and J by 9 bases, 11 bases remained unmatched. Germline-derived CDR1 and CDR2 are SNHLY and FYNNEI. The CDR3 is 16 amino acids. The CDR3 region has the DNA TGTGCCAGCAGTGAAATTATTCTAGCGGGACCCCCTGAGCAGTTCTTC. It specifies CASSEIILAGPPEQFF.

The chain combines TRBV7-6 with TRBJ1-4; a weak D match, TRBD1 (5 bases). The V end lost 2 bases, the J end lost 8 bases, and 15 bases lay between the germline ends. Germline CDR1 reads SGHVS; CDR2 reads FNYEAQ. The CDR3 consists of 15 residues. In DNA form, the CDR3 reads TGTGCCAGCAGCTTATCCGGGACGGGGGAGGAAAAACTGTTTTTT. Translation gives CASSLSGTGEEKLFF.

This chain joins TRBV5-8 and TRBJ1-2; TRBD1 might be the D (6 bases). The CDR3 extends over 15 amino acids. V was pared by 6 bases and J by 2 bases, with 17 bases between. Germline CDR1 reads SGHTS; CDR2 reads YDEGEE. CDR3 sequence (DNA): TGTGCCAGCATCCTTCTGGGACACAGAAACTATGGCTACACCTTC. It yields the protein CASILLGHRNYGYTF.

This chain links TRBV7-3 with TRBJ1-2, with 8 bases fitting TRBD1. V lost 5 bases to trimming and J lost 7 bases; unmatched junction nucleotides: 6. The CDR3 loop spans 13 amino acids. From germline, CDR1 is SGHTA and CDR2 FQGTGA. The CDR3 DNA reads as TGTGCCAGCAGCCCGGACAGGGATGGTGGCTACACCTTC. Translated: CASSPDRDGGYTF.

This clone is a singleton in its sample. This chain connects TRBV9 to TRBJ1-1, with TRBD1 identical over 8 bases. This CDR3 is 14 amino acids long. The germline CDR1 and CDR2 sequences are SGDLS and YYNGEE. The trim removed 4 bases at V and 11 bases at J, leaving 13 bases unmatched. CDR3 bases: TGTGCCAGCAGCACCGTCCCAGGGGGCGCGACTGCTTTCTTT. This translates into CASSTVPGGATAFF.

The chain employs TRBV19 and TRBJ2-2; 7 bases map to TRBD2. The CDR3 contains 15 residues. V shed 6 bases and J 5 bases; nucleotides not matched to a gene: 9. Germline CDR1 LNHDA, CDR2 SQIVND (reference sequence). For the CDR3, the DNA is TGTGCCAGTAGCGTGGGGGTCGGGAGGACCGGGGAGCTGTTTTTT. Protein sequence: CASSVGVGRTGELFF.

The chain joins TRBV5-1 to TRBJ2-7; 7 nucleotides agree with TRBD2. The ends lost 0 bases at V and 0 bases at J; junction bases unmatched: 6. Per germline, CDR1 SGHRS and CDR2 YFSETQ. The CDR3 covers 16 residues. The CDR3 spells CASSLGGLADSYEQYF. CDR3 bases: TGCGCCAGCAGCTTGGGAGGGCTAGCGGACTCCTACGAGCAGTACTTC. Supplemented by reference TRBV5-1 and TRBJ2-7, the full variable domain reads KAGVTQTPRYLIKTRGQQVTLSCSPISGHRSVSWYQQTPGQGLQFLFEYFSETQRNKGNFPGRFSGRQFSNSRSEMNVSTLELGDSALYLCASSLGGLADSYEQYFGPGTRLTVT.

The genes are TRBV28 and TRBJ2-3, with a possible D match to TRBD1 (6 bases). The length of the CDR3 is 14 residues. The germline CDR1 and CDR2 sequences are MDHEN and SYDVKM. V was trimmed by 4 bases and J by 6 bases, leaving 14 bases between them. CDR3 loop: CASSSLQGSDTQYF. CDR3 in DNA: TGTGCCAGCAGTTCTCTACAGGGATCCGATACGCAGTATTTT.

V and J are TRBV5-1 and TRBJ2-3; D is ambiguous. Trimming cost V 4 bases and J 1 base, with 13 bases left between them. The CDR3 totals 15 residues. CDR1 and CDR2 from the germline V gene are SGHRS and YFSETQ. The CDR3 protein is CASSAVDLRTDTQYF. In DNA form, the CDR3 reads TGCGCCAGCAGCGCGGTAGATCTTCGCACAGATACGCAGTATTTT.

The chain is built from TRBV6-5 and TRBJ2-1; D remains ambiguous. Germline CDR1 and CDR2: MNHEY and SVGAGI. V gave up 7 bases and J gave up 2 bases, with 12 bases separating them. The CDR3 totals 14 residues. The CDR3 DNA is TGTGCCAGCAAGGAGAGAGGAACCTACAATGAGCAGTTCTTC. It is translated as CASKERGTYNEQFF.